The clone carrying this T cell receptor (beta chain) is categorized as medium-sized. The antigen is undetermined. This CDR3 is 11 amino acids long. Germline loops: CDR1 DFQATT, CDR2 SNEGSKA (reference sequence). The V end lost 5 bases, the J end lost 5 bases, and 9 bases lay between the germline ends. The record originates from a study of vaccination and CD4 T cells after COVID-19. Treatment specified: approximately 11-day PBMC culture with coronavirus spike peptide pools or control peptides (ViraFEST assay). Harvesting of the unexposed donor's CD4+ T cells predated the COVID-19 pandemic (2011-2018). Researchers used the Oncomine TCR Beta short-read assay to sequence DNA from cultured CD4+ T cells. TCRdb called the PCR reads again in MiXCR, with one record for every CDR3 protein. Here the sample spans approximately 5,000 distinct CDR3 sequences, 25% to 30% being singletons.

The V gene is TRBV20-1, the J gene TRBJ1-2; D is unclear. This receptor was identified in a human donor in good health. What was sequenced was CD4+ T cells from blood, cultured in vitro. CDR3 amino acids: CSASDFYGYTF. CDR3 bases: TGCAGTGCTTCGGACTTTTATGGCTACACCTTC.